This TCR beta chain was observed in a study of regulatory T cells in long-lasting Graves disease. Findings of the study overall: The TCR repertoire of persistent Graves' patients was less diverse than that of newly diagnosed ones. Only peripheral blood was studied, not thyroid tissue. Segments TRBV28, TRBJ1-2 and TRBJ2-5 showed preferential usage in persistent disease.

Remarks on this clonotype: What it binds is unknown.

The germline gives CDR1 SGHKS, CDR2 YYEKEE (reference sequence). The CDR3 length is 14 residues. Trimming cost V 6 bases and J 1 base, with 13 bases left between them. Both iRepertoire HTBI primers and Arm-PCR of CDR3 regions were used to build the TCR beta libraries. TCRdb reanalysed the multiplex PCR reads using MiXCR and keeps one entry per CDR3 protein. The data contain roughly 470,000 distinct CDR3 sequences, roughly 20% of them singletons. Time point indicated: persistent/refractory GD, antithyroid drugs over 5 years with positive TRAb. The TCR library used RNA extracted from PBMCs. Patient provenance is recorded as an endocrinology department in Xi'an, China.

Sequences were derived from peripheral blood mononuclear cells (PBMCs), sampled when the disease was refractory, from a patient treated with antithyroid drugs. This chain links TRBV5-5 with TRBJ2-5, with D perhaps matching TRBD1 (5 bases). The sequence came from a female donor with Graves disease. The CDR3 nucleotides are TGTGCCAGCACCCCCTGGGGCCGCCAAGAGACCCAGTACTTC. It codes for CASTPWGRQETQYF. Using reference TRBV5-5 and TRBJ2-5 for the parts outside the CDR3, the full variable domain is DAGVTQSPTHLIKTRGQQVTLRCSPISGHKSVSWYQQVLGQGPQFIFQYYEKEERGRGNFPDRFSARQFPNYSSELNVNALLLGDSALYLCASTPWGRQETQYFGPGTRLLVL.